Sequencing of this TCR beta chain was carried out in a study of T-cell memory formation after mild COVID-19. As for the study in general: TCR clusters showed largely donor specificity.

Employing constant-segment primers, 5'RACE generated TCR alpha and TCR beta cDNA libraries bearing sample barcodes and UMIs. TCRdb re-called the 5' RACE reads through MiXCR, storing one row per CDR3 protein. The table shows under 650,000 distinct CDR3 sequences, with under 20% occurring only once. Findings of the study overall: CD8+ contracting clones occupied EMRA, while CD4+ ones occupied mainly CM and EM.

Only one count was recorded for this clonotype. Its antigen is as yet unknown. V shed 3 bases and J shed 7 bases, with 9 bases lying between them. CDR3 length equals 12 residues. The chain employs TRBV12-3 or TRBV12-4 and TRBJ2-5, with D possibly matching TRBD1 (6 bases). The origin of this receptor is an adult woman who had mild COVID-19 (a few samples of this study predate the infection). Cell type and time point are not known. The sequenced sample consisted of PBMCs or a T cell subset sorted from them (not recorded which). In nucleotides, the CDR3 is TGTGCCAGCAGTTTCGTAGGGGGGACCCAGTACTTC. Residues: CASSFVGGTQYF.